A selection of T cell receptor beta chains follows, all from one sample in a study of OX40 agonist ivuxolimab in advanced cancers. Measured with immunoSEQ multiplex PCR; TCRdb has only the in-frame clones, and not every one. The table records about 50,000 clones, just under 95% of them present only once. This specimen was CD4+ or CD8+ T cells sorted from blood, taken in a trial of the OX40 agonist ivuxolimab. All receptors derive from an adult with an advanced solid tumor such as melanoma, head and neck, liver or kidney cancer. Each CDR3 is given with its conserved first and last residue. The order of the fields is clone size, J gene, D gene, V gene, CDR3 protein, CDR3 DNA. D genes are given only for firm matches. The size field is filled for only some rows; it gives once, few, many or a size class.

clone_size: NA
j_call: TRBJ2-4
d_call: NA
v_call: TRBV19
cdr3_aa: CASSIDKIAKNIQYF
cdr3_nt: TGTGCCAGTAGTATTGACAAAATAGCCAAAAACATTCAGTACTTC

clone_size: few
j_call: TRBJ1-2
d_call: TRBD1
v_call: TRBV28
cdr3_aa: CASSSMTGMNYGYTF
cdr3_nt: TGTGCCAGCAGTTCAATGACAGGGATGAACTATGGCTACACCTTC

clone_size: NA
j_call: TRBJ2-7
d_call: NA
v_call: TRBV4-3
cdr3_aa: CASSPGTAVYEQYF
cdr3_nt: TGCGCCAGCAGCCCCGGCACAGCCGTCTACGAGCAGTACTTC

clone_size: NA
j_call: TRBJ2-1
d_call: NA
v_call: TRBV11-2
cdr3_aa: CASSLLVGRDNEQFF
cdr3_nt: TGTGCCAGCAGCCTTCTCGTTGGGCGTGACAATGAGCAGTTCTTC

clone_size: NA
j_call: TRBJ2-6
d_call: NA
v_call: TRBV28
cdr3_aa: CASSLGAGALSLSGANVLTF
cdr3_nt: TGTGCCAGCAGTTTGGGGGCGGGAGCTCTCTCTCTGTCTGGGGCCAACGTCCTGACTTTC

clone_size: once
j_call: TRBJ2-2
d_call: NA
v_call: TRBV7-9
cdr3_aa: CASSPEGGELFF
cdr3_nt: TGTGCCAGCAGCCCGGAGGGCGGGGAGCTGTTTTTT

clone_size: NA
j_call: TRBJ1-5
d_call: NA
v_call: TRBV5-8
cdr3_aa: CASSFGGGIQPQHF
cdr3_nt: TGTGCCAGCAGCTTCGGGGGAGGGATCCAGCCCCAGCATTTT

clone_size: NA
j_call: TRBJ2-3
d_call: TRBD2
v_call: TRBV7-3
cdr3_aa: CASSFGLAGTDTQYF
cdr3_nt: TGTGCCAGCAGCTTTGGGCTAGCGGGCACAGATACGCAGTATTTT

clone_size: NA
j_call: TRBJ2-1
d_call: TRBD2
v_call: TRBV5-6
cdr3_aa: CASSWGGTNEQFF
cdr3_nt: TGTGCCAGCAGCTGGGGAGGGACGAATGAGCAGTTCTTC

clone_size: NA
j_call: TRBJ1-1
d_call: TRBD1
v_call: TRBV19
cdr3_aa: CASRVRDRVLDTEAFF
cdr3_nt: TGTGCCAGTAGGGTTCGGGACAGGGTTTTGGACACTGAAGCTTTCTTT

clone_size: NA
j_call: TRBJ2-5
d_call: NA
v_call: TRBV5-4
cdr3_aa: CASSFRSSQETQYF
cdr3_nt: TGTGCCAGCAGCTTCAGAAGCTCCCAAGAGACCCAGTACTTC

clone_size: NA
j_call: TRBJ2-5
d_call: NA
v_call: TRBV15
cdr3_aa: CATSRGRGETQYF
cdr3_nt: TGTGCCACCAGCAGAGGTAGAGGCGAGACCCAGTACTTC

clone_size: NA
j_call: TRBJ2-1
d_call: TRBD2
v_call: TRBV5-6
cdr3_aa: CASSLVTSGSYNEQFF
cdr3_nt: TGTGCCAGCAGCTTGGTTACTAGCGGTTCCTACAATGAGCAGTTCTTC

clone_size: NA
j_call: TRBJ1-4
d_call: NA
v_call: TRBV28
cdr3_aa: CASNSRWATNEKLFF
cdr3_nt: TGTGCCAGCAACTCGCGCTGGGCTACCAATGAAAAACTGTTTTTT

clone_size: NA
j_call: TRBJ2-7
d_call: NA
v_call: TRBV29-1
cdr3_aa: CSVRPKAGSEQYF
cdr3_nt: TGCAGCGTCCGGCCCAAAGCAGGGAGCGAGCAGTACTTC

clone_size: NA
j_call: TRBJ1-3
d_call: NA
v_call: TRBV7-9
cdr3_aa: CASSSESGNTIYF
cdr3_nt: TGTGCCAGCAGTTCGGAGTCTGGAAACACCATATATTTT

clone_size: once
j_call: TRBJ2-3
d_call: NA
v_call: TRBV27
cdr3_aa: CASSLYGSDTQYF
cdr3_nt: TGTGCCAGCAGTTTGTACGGGTCGGATACGCAGTATTTT

clone_size: NA
j_call: TRBJ2-3
d_call: TRBD1
v_call: TRBV4-3
cdr3_aa: CASSPRDSMLADTQYF
cdr3_nt: TGCGCCAGCAGCCCCCGGGACAGCATGTTAGCAGATACGCAGTATTTT

clone_size: NA
j_call: TRBJ2-7
d_call: NA
v_call: TRBV10-3
cdr3_aa: CAISESQRQLPYEQYF
cdr3_nt: TGTGCCATCAGTGAGTCGCAGAGACAGCTTCCCTACGAGCAGTACTTC

clone_size: NA
j_call: TRBJ2-1
d_call: TRBD2
v_call: TRBV19
cdr3_aa: CASSPSGLADEQFF
cdr3_nt: TGTGCCAGTAGTCCTTCGGGACTAGCGGATGAGCAGTTCTTC

clone_size: NA
j_call: TRBJ1-2
d_call: NA
v_call: TRBV13
cdr3_aa: CASSLGGAHYGYTF
cdr3_nt: TGTGCCAGCAGCTTAGGCGGGGCCCACTATGGCTACACCTTC

clone_size: once
j_call: TRBJ2-6
d_call: TRBD1
v_call: TRBV13
cdr3_aa: CASSTRDSLGIGSGANVLTF
cdr3_nt: TGTGCCAGCAGCACGAGGGACAGCTTGGGTATTGGCTCTGGGGCCAACGTCCTGACTTTC

clone_size: NA
j_call: TRBJ1-2
d_call: TRBD1
v_call: TRBV7-2
cdr3_aa: CASSRYFPGQGLYGYTF
cdr3_nt: TGTGCCAGCAGTCGATACTTTCCGGGACAGGGCCTCTATGGCTACACCTTC

clone_size: NA
j_call: TRBJ1-5
d_call: NA
v_call: TRBV2
cdr3_aa: CASQPDLSNQPQHF
cdr3_nt: TGTGCCAGCCAGCCGGATCTGAGCAATCAGCCCCAGCATTTT

clone_size: NA
j_call: TRBJ1-1
d_call: NA
v_call: TRBV21-1
cdr3_aa: CASSKARESTEAFF
cdr3_nt: TGTGCCAGCAGCAAAGCTAGGGAAAGCACTGAAGCTTTCTTT

clone_size: NA
j_call: TRBJ2-5
d_call: TRBD1
v_call: TRBV28
cdr3_aa: CASRTGTGAETQYF
cdr3_nt: TGTGCCAGCAGAACCGGGACAGGGGCGGAGACCCAGTACTTC

clone_size: NA
j_call: TRBJ1-4
d_call: TRBD1
v_call: TRBV4-3
cdr3_aa: CASSQATGWNEKLFF
cdr3_nt: TGCGCCAGCAGCCAAGCGACAGGGTGGAATGAAAAACTGTTTTTT

clone_size: NA
j_call: TRBJ1-1
d_call: NA
v_call: TRBV11-2
cdr3_aa: CASSPPGRMNTEAFF
cdr3_nt: TGTGCCAGCAGCCCCCCGGGACGGATGAACACTGAAGCTTTCTTT

clone_size: NA
j_call: TRBJ1-1
d_call: NA
v_call: TRBV15
cdr3_aa: CATSRPPRLNTEAFF
cdr3_nt: TGTGCCACCAGCAGACCACCACGTTTGAACACTGAAGCTTTCTTT

clone_size: once
j_call: TRBJ2-3
d_call: NA
v_call: TRBV19
cdr3_aa: CASSGSTDTQYF
cdr3_nt: TGTGCCAGTAGCGGTAGCACAGATACGCAGTATTTT

clone_size: NA
j_call: TRBJ1-2
d_call: NA
v_call: TRBV27
cdr3_aa: CATLDRGGYTF
cdr3_nt: TGTGCCACCCTAGACCGAGGTGGCTACACCTTC

clone_size: NA
j_call: TRBJ2-7
d_call: TRBD2
v_call: TRBV11-2
cdr3_aa: CASSLTSGTYEQYF
cdr3_nt: TGTGCCAGCAGCTTAACTAGCGGGACCTACGAGCAGTACTTC

clone_size: NA
j_call: TRBJ2-1
d_call: TRBD2
v_call: TRBV9
cdr3_aa: CASSPSGTKNEQFF
cdr3_nt: TGTGCCAGCAGCCCATCCGGGACTAAGAATGAGCAGTTCTTC

clone_size: NA
j_call: TRBJ1-1
d_call: NA
v_call: TRBV9
cdr3_aa: CASTRGGLNTEAFF
cdr3_nt: TGTGCCAGCACCCGGGGGGGGCTGAACACTGAAGCTTTCTTT

clone_size: NA
j_call: TRBJ1-4
d_call: NA
v_call: TRBV6-5
cdr3_aa: CASSMDVIGGKLFF
cdr3_nt: TGTGCCAGCAGCATGGACGTAATCGGTGGAAAACTGTTTTTT

clone_size: once
j_call: TRBJ1-1
d_call: NA
v_call: TRBV7-6
cdr3_aa: CASSLAWGLEAFF
cdr3_nt: TGTGCCAGCAGCTTAGCTTGGGGGTTAGAAGCTTTCTTT

clone_size: NA
j_call: TRBJ1-1
d_call: NA
v_call: TRBV19
cdr3_aa: CATHTGQNTEAFF
cdr3_nt: TGTGCCACCCACACCGGGCAGAACACTGAAGCTTTCTTT

clone_size: NA
j_call: TRBJ2-2
d_call: NA
v_call: TRBV30
cdr3_aa: CACPPGQNTGELFF
cdr3_nt: TGTGCCTGCCCGCCGGGACAGAACACCGGGGAGCTGTTTTTT

clone_size: NA
j_call: TRBJ1-3
d_call: NA
v_call: TRBV27
cdr3_aa: CASSLLSPSGASGNTIYF
cdr3_nt: TGTGCCAGCAGTTTATTGTCGCCCAGCGGGGCCTCTGGAAACACCATATATTTT

clone_size: NA
j_call: TRBJ2-7
d_call: TRBD2
v_call: TRBV11-1
cdr3_aa: CASSLPLAGGFYEQYF
cdr3_nt: TGTGCCAGCAGCTTACCCCTAGCGGGAGGGTTCTACGAGCAGTACTTC

clone_size: NA
j_call: TRBJ2-7
d_call: NA
v_call: TRBV6-1
cdr3_aa: CASSVDFLYFGEQYF
cdr3_nt: TGTGCCAGCAGTGTGGACTTTCTTTATTTCGGCGAGCAGTACTTC

clone_size: once
j_call: TRBJ2-1
d_call: TRBD2
v_call: TRBV23-1
cdr3_aa: CARGTSGLYNEQFF
cdr3_nt: TGCGCCAGGGGTACTAGCGGACTTTACAATGAGCAGTTCTTC

clone_size: NA
j_call: TRBJ1-1
d_call: TRBD1
v_call: TRBV5-6
cdr3_aa: CASSPISTGPLGAFF
cdr3_nt: TGTGCCAGCAGCCCTATCTCGACAGGGCCGTTGGGAGCTTTCTTT

clone_size: once
j_call: TRBJ2-2
d_call: TRBD2
v_call: TRBV4-2
cdr3_aa: CASSQDLAGGTSGELFF
cdr3_nt: TGTGCCAGCAGCCAAGATCTAGCGGGAGGAACAAGCGGGGAGCTGTTTTTT

clone_size: NA
j_call: TRBJ1-5
d_call: NA
v_call: TRBV19
cdr3_aa: CASSIGGESGNQPQHF
cdr3_nt: TGTGCCAGTAGTATAGGGGGGGAGTCCGGCAATCAGCCCCAGCATTTT

clone_size: NA
j_call: TRBJ2-5
d_call: NA
v_call: TRBV28
cdr3_aa: CANPPDRTTSIEQYF
cdr3_nt: TGTGCCAACCCACCAGACAGGACGACATCAATTGAGCAGTACTTC